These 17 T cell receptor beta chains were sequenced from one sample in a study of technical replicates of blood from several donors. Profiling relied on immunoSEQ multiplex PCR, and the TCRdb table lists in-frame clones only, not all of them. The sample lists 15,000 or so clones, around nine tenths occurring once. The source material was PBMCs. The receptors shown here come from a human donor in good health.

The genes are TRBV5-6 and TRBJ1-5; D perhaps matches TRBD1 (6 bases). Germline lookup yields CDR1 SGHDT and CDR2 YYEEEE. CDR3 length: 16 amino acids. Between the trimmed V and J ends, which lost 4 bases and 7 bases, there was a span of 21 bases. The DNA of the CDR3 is TGTGCCAGCAGCGGGCAGGGGCCCGGAGGTATGCAGCCCCAGCATTTT. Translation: CASSGQGPGGMQPQHF.

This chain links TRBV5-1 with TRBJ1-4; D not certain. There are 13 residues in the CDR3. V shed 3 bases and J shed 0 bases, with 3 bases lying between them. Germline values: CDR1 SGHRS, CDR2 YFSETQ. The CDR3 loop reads CASSSATNEKLFF. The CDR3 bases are TGCGCCAGCAGCTCAGCAACTAATGAAAAACTGTTTTTT.

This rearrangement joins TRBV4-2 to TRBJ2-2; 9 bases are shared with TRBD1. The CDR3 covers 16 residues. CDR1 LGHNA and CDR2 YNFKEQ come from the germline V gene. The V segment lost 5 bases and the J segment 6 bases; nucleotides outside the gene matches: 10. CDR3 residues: CASSAGTGRKAGELFF. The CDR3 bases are TGTGCCAGCAGCGCAGGGACAGGGAGAAAGGCCGGGGAGCTGTTTTTT.

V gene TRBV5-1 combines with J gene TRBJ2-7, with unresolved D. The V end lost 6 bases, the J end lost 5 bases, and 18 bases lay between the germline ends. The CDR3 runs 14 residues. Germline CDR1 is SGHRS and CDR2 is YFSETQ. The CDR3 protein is CASTLGTNDHEQYF. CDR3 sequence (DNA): TGCGCCAGCACTCTAGGAACGAATGATCACGAGCAGTACTTC.

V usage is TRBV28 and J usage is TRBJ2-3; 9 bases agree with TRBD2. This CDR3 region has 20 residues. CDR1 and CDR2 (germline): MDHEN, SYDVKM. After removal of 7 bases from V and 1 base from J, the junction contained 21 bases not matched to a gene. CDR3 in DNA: TGTGCCAGCATACCGCCCCCGACGACATGGCGGGAGGGCCGCACAGATACGCAGTATTTT. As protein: CASIPPPTTWREGRTDTQYF.

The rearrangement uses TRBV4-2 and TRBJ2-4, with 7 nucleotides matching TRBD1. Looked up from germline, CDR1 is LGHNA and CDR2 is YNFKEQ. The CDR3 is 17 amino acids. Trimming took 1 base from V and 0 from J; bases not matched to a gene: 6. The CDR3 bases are TGTGCCAGCAGCCAAGGACAGGGCAGACTAGCCAAAAACATTCAGTACTTC. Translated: CASSQGQGRLAKNIQYF.

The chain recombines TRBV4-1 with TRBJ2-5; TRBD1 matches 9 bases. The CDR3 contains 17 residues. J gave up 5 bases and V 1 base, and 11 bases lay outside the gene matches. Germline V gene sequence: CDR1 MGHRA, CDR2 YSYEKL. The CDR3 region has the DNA TGCGCCAGCAGCCAAGGCGGAGCGGGACAGGGAGAGGAGACCCAGTACTTC. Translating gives CASSQGGAGQGEETQYF.

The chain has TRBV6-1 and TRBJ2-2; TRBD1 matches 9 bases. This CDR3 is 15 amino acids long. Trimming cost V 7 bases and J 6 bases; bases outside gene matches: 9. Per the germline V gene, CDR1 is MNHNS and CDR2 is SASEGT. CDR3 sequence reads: CASTDRGYFAGELFF. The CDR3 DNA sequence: TGTGCCAGCACGGACAGGGGTTATTTCGCCGGGGAGCTGTTTTTT.

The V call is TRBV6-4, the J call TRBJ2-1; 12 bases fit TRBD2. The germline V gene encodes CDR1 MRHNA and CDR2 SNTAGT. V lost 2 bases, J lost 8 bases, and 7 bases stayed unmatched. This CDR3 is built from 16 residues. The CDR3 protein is CASSDRLASGRDEQFF. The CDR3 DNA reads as TGTGCCAGCAGTGACCGACTGGCTAGCGGGAGGGATGAGCAGTTCTTC.

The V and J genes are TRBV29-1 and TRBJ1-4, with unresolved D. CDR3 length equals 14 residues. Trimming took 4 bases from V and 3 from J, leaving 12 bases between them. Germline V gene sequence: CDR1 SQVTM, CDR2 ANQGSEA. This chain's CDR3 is CSVALWQANEKLFF. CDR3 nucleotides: TGCAGCGTTGCACTGTGGCAGGCTAATGAAAAACTGTTTTTT.

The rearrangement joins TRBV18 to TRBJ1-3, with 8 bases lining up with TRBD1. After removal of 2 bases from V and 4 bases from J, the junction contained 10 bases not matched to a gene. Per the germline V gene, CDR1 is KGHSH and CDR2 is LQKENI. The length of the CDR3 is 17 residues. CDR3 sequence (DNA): TGTGCCAGCTCACCATTAGGACAGGGATCGCGAGGAAACACCATATATTTT. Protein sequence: CASSPLGQGSRGNTIYF.

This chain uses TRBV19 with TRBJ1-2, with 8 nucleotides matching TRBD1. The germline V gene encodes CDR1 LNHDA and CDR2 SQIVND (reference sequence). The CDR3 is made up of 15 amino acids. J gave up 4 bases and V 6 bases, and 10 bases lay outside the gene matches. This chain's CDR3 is CASSRSGQGSYGYTF. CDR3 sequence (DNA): TGTGCCAGTAGCCGGAGTGGACAGGGATCCTATGGCTACACCTTC.

This CDR3 is CASRASGRSGTDTQYF. The CDR3 nucleotides are TGTGCCAGCAGAGCTAGCGGGAGGAGTGGCACAGATACGCAGTATTTT. The chain has TRBV11-2 and TRBJ2-3, with TRBD2 matching over 11 bases. CDR1 is SGHAT, CDR2 FQNNGV, per germline. CDR3 size: 16 residues. J gave up 1 base and V 6 bases, and 6 bases lay outside the gene matches.

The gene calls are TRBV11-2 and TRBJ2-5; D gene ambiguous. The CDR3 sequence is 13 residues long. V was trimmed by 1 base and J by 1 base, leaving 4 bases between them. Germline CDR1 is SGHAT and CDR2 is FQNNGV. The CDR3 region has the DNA TGTGCCAGCAGCTTAGGTCGCCAAGAGACCCAGTACTTC. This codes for CASSLGRQETQYF.

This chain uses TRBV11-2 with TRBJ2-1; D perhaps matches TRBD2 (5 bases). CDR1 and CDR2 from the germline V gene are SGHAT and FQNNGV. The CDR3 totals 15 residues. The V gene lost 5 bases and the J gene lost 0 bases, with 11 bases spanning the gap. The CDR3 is CASSVRADSYNEQFF. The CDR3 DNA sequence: TGTGCCAGCAGCGTTAGAGCGGACTCCTACAATGAGCAGTTCTTC.

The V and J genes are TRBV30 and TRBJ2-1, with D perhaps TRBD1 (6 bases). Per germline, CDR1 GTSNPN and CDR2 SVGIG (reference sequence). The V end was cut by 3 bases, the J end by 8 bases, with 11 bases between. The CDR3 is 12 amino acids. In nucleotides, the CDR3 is TGTGCCTGGAGGGGGGCAGGCGATGAGCAGTTCTTC. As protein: CAWRGAGDEQFF.

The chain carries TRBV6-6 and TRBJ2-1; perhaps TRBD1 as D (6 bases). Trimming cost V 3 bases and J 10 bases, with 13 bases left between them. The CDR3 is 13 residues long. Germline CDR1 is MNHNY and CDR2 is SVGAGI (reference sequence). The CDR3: CASSYLTGYEQFF. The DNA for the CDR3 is TGTGCCAGCAGTTATTTAACAGGGTACGAGCAGTTCTTC.